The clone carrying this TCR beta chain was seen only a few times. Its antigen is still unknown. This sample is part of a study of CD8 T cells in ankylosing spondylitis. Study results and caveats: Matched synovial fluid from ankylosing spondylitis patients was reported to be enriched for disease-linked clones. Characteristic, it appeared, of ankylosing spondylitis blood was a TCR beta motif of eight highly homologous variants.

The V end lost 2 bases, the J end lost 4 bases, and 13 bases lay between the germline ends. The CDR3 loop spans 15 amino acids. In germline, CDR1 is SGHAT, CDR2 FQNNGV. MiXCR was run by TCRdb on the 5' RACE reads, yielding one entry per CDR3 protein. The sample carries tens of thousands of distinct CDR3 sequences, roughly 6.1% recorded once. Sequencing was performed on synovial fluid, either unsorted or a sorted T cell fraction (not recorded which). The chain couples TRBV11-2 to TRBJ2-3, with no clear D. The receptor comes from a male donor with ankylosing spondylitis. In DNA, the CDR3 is TGTGCCAGCAGCTTATTTGGGATAAGGGCAGATACGCAGTATTTT. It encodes CASSLFGIRADTQYF.